The TCR beta chain described here comes from a study of immune cell composition in non-small cell lung cancer. Overall study: Most cases were lung adenocarcinoma or squamous cell carcinoma. Overall study findings and caveats: Tumour TCR-beta clonality was not significantly tied to smoking pack-years. Clones >0.5% enriched in tumour were rarer in adenocarcinoma (roughly 33%) than squamous (about 80%). Adenocarcinomas with higher top tumour-associated clone frequency had more reactive TILs.

Germline V gene lookup returns CDR1 MNHEY and CDR2 SMNVEV (reference sequence). Deletions cut 3 bases from V and 3 bases from J, with 8 bases between. The CDR3 length is 13 residues. Data came from immunoSEQ multiplex PCR; TCRdb stores just in-frame clones and leaves some out. The table records thousands of clones, over 60% of them present only once. Concerning this clone: Its antigen is still unknown.

The sequenced material came from lung tumor tissue. This rearrangement joins TRBV27 to TRBJ1-1, with a weak D call TRBD1 (5 bases). This TCR derives from a human donor with non-small cell lung cancer. The CDR3: CASSFSRDTEAFF. The CDR3, as DNA: TGTGCCAGCAGTTTTTCCAGGGACACTGAAGCTTTCTTT.